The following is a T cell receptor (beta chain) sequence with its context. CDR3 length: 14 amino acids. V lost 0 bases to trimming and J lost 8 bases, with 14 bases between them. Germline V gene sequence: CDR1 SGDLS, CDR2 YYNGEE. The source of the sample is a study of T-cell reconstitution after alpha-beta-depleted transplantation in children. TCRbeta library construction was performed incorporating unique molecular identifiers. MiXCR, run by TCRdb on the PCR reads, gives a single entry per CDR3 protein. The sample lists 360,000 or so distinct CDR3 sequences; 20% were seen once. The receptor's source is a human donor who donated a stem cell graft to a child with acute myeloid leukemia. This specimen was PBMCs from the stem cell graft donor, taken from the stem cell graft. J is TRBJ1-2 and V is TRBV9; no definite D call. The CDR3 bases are TGTGCCAGCAGCGTAGGTTCAGGAGAACGGGGCTACACCTTC. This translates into CASSVGSGERGYTF.